This T cell receptor (beta chain) was sequenced during a study of human T cells and chemical hapten exposure. General observations from the study: DPC sensitization produced no change in TCRs with frequency above 1 in 1000.

This CDR3 has 14 amino acids. Germline CDR1 is LGHDT and CDR2 is YNNKEL (reference sequence). The ends lost 7 bases at V and 7 bases at J; junction bases unmatched: 9. Specified time point: healthy volunteer bleed at 2 weeks. Blood, whole and unfractionated, served as the source for total RNA extraction. Of note for this clonotype: The antigen is not known.

TCRdb processed the RACE reads anew with MiXCR; each CDR3 protein has one entry. The sample has about 130,000 distinct CDR3 sequences, roughly 9% seen once. The chain recombines TRBV3-1 with TRBJ2-1; TRBD2 matches at 8 bases. Sequenced material: whole blood. This sequence originates from a male donor in good health. Some clones in this sample may be carry-over from other donors' samples. CDR3 sequence: CASTLLAASNEQFF. CDR3 DNA: TGTGCCAGCACACTACTAGCGGCGAGTAATGAGCAGTTCTTC.